A selection of T cell receptor beta chains follows, all from one sample in a study of T cell changes during pregnancy in multiple sclerosis. This table comes from immunoSEQ multiplex PCR, and its TCRdb copy is limited to in-frame clones, with some not included. The table lists about 25,000 clones, roughly nine tenths of them singletons. The sample consisted of CD8+ T cells from peripheral blood mononuclear cells, taken in the first trimester of pregnancy. All receptors derive from a female donor in good health, enrolled as a control in a pregnancy study. CDR3s include the opening cysteine and the closing phenylalanine or tryptophan. The order of the fields is V gene, J gene, clone size, D gene, CDR3 DNA, CDR3 protein. D genes are given only for firm matches. Only part of the rows carry a size: once, few, many, or a class if the clone is expanded.

>TRBV28|TRBJ2-1|.|.
TGTGCCAGCAGTTTGAGGTTAGCGGACTACAATGAGCAGTTCTTC
CASSLRLADYNEQFF
>TRBV19|TRBJ2-1|once|.
TGTGCCAGTAGTGATGACTTAAGCTCCTACAATGAGCAGTTCTTC
CASSDDLSSYNEQFF
>TRBV7-9|TRBJ2-7|.|.
TGTGCCAGCGGCGGGACAGCGACGTACGAGCAGTACTTC
CASGGTATYEQYF
>TRBV28|TRBJ1-2|.|.
TGTGCCAGCAGTACCCCTGGGTTGAGGGGCTACACCTTC
CASSTPGLRGYTF
>TRBV6-1|TRBJ1-5|few|TRBD1
TGTGCCAGCAGTGTGGGGACAGGGGAGACTCAGCCCCAGCATTTT
CASSVGTGETQPQHF
>TRBV6-5|TRBJ1-1|.|.
TGTGCCAGCCGGCAGGGTTCTTGGGGTGAAGCTTTCTTT
CASRQGSWGEAFF
>TRBV19|TRBJ1-2|.|TRBD1
TGTGCCAGTAGTATCGGGGACAGGGACCATGGCTACACCTTC
CASSIGDRDHGYTF
>TRBV19|TRBJ1-6|.|TRBD1
TGTGCCAGTACCCGGACAGGGGATTTGAATTCACCCCTCCACTTT
CASTRTGDLNSPLHF
>TRBV4-2|TRBJ2-3|.|.
TGTGCCAGCAGCCAAGTGGTAATTCTTCTAGAGGAAACGCAGTATTTT
CASSQVVILLEETQYF
>TRBV11-2|TRBJ1-4|.|.
TGTGCCAGCAGCTTAGAAATCTATTCAACTAATGAAAAACTGTTTTTT
CASSLEIYSTNEKLFF